A selection of T cell receptor beta chains follows, all from one sample in a study of blood T cell repertoires in COVID-19. The table came from immunoSEQ multiplex PCR; TCRdb's copy has only in-frame clones and leaves some out. The table records under 130,000 clones, 88% of them present only once. The sample comprised peripheral blood. All receptors derive from a human donor in a cohort sampled during active COVID-19. Each CDR3 is given with its conserved first and last residue. Fields, in order: V gene, D gene, J gene, clone size, CDR3 length, CDR3 DNA, CDR3 protein. A D gene is named only where the DNA matches it firmly. The size field is filled for only some rows; it gives once, few, many or a size class.

TRBV5-6	TRBD1	TRBJ1-1	-	14	TGTGCCAGCAGCTTGGCAGGGGGCGGCACTGAAGCTTTCTTT	CASSLAGGGTEAFF
TRBV5-4	-	TRBJ2-5	-	14	TGTGCCAGCAGCTCAGAAGTGTACCAAGAGACCCAGTACTTC	CASSSEVYQETQYF
TRBV29-1	TRBD2	TRBJ2-2	-	13	TGCAGCGTTGGACTAGCGGGCACCGGGGAGCTGTTTTTT	CSVGLAGTGELFF
TRBV19	-	TRBJ1-1	few	13	TGTGCCAGTAGTGGGACTTTGGACACTGAAGCTTTCTTT	CASSGTLDTEAFF
TRBV5-6	TRBD1	TRBJ1-5	-	16	TGTGCCAGCAGCTCAGTGGACAGGGGTGACAATCAGCCCCAGCATTTT	CASSSVDRGDNQPQHF
TRBV3-1/TRBV3-2	TRBD1	TRBJ1-2	-	14	TGTGCCAGCAGCCAAGCGAGGACAGGGGTTGGCTACACCTTC	CASSQARTGVGYTF
TRBV21-1	-	TRBJ2-7	-	22	TGTGCCAGCAGCAAAGAGGGCCCATACGACGACAGGGGCCAGGAGGCCTGCTACGAGCAGTACTTC	CASSKEGPYDDRGQEACYEQYF
TRBV7-2	TRBD2	TRBJ2-3	-	17	TGTGCCAGCAGCTTAAATGGTGAGGCGGGAGCCACAGATACGCAGTATTTT	CASSLNGEAGATDTQYF
TRBV9	TRBD1	TRBJ1-2	-	14	TGTGCCAGCAGCGTGTCGGCGGGGACAGATGGCTACACCTTC	CASSVSAGTDGYTF
TRBV29-1	TRBD2	TRBJ2-2	-	18	TGCAGCCCTAGGGTGAGGCTAGCGGGAGGGCCCGACACCGGGGAGCTGTTTTTT	CSPRVRLAGGPDTGELFF
TRBV19	TRBD1	TRBJ2-1	-	16	TGTGCCAGTGCCTGGATGGGACAGGGGGCGCGGTATGAGCAGTTCTTC	CASAWMGQGARYEQFF
TRBV9	-	TRBJ1-1	-	13	TGTGCCAGCAGCGTAGTACAGGGAACTGAAGCTTTCTTT	CASSVVQGTEAFF
TRBV3-1/TRBV3-2	-	TRBJ1-5	-	13	TGTGCCAGCAGCCACAGGGGTCGGCAGCCCCAGCATTTT	CASSHRGRQPQHF
TRBV30	-	TRBJ1-2	-	12	TGTGCCTGGAGTCCGACAGCCTATGGCTACACCTTC	CAWSPTAYGYTF
TRBV5-4	-	TRBJ1-4	-	16	TGTGCCAGCAGCTCCCTGTCTGGGGGCCAAAATGAAAAACTGTTTTTT	CASSSLSGGQNEKLFF
TRBV12-3/TRBV12-4	-	TRBJ1-2	-	13	TGTGCCAGCAGTTTCGGACGGGGCTATGGCTACACCTTC	CASSFGRGYGYTF
TRBV14	-	TRBJ2-5	-	12	TGTGCCAGCAGTTCCACCAGAGAGACCCAGTACTTC	CASSSTRETQYF
TRBV5-8	TRBD1	TRBJ2-3	-	16	TGTGCCAGCAGCTTGGGGGGACAGGGGTTCACAGATACGCAGTATTTT	CASSLGGQGFTDTQYF